What follows is one T cell receptor beta chain and its context. This clonotype came up a few times. There is no known antigen for this receptor. Base qualities are not recorded, but no much larger clone differs from it by a single base. Sequences SEHNR (CDR1) and FQNEAQ (CDR2) are obtained from the germline V gene (reference sequence). The CDR3 measures 14 amino acids from cysteine to phenylalanine. Here the CDR3 DNA is all that survives: 42 bases in frame from base 1. Cut back by 6 bases and 0 bases, the V and J ends lie 9 bases apart. The source of the sample is a study of T cells in Graves' hyperthyroidism and ophthalmopathy (dated 2019 in TCRdb). Concerning the study at large: TCR V-J signatures able to tell the groups apart were searched for in a discovery cohort of 90 to 100 patients, of whom approximately 40 had Graves' ophthalmopathy and roughly 57 had stable Graves' hyperthyroidism. Following sampling, methimazole starting at 30 mg daily was given to hyperthyroidism patients, and high-dose intravenous methylprednisolone was given to ophthalmopathy patients. The roughly 100 discovery patients were divided at random into training and test sets in a 7:3 ratio. The paper reports TCR Vbeta CDR3 sequencing of some 140 peripheral blood samples: 43 ophthalmopathy, about 75 hyperthyroidism and around 17 progressor patients. Thyroid tissue and blood T-cell repertoires from several Graves' hyperthyroidism patients were also compared in the study. Prospective prediction of ophthalmopathy was tested in an independent validation cohort of approximately 19 hyperthyroidism patients and 17 patients who later progressed to ophthalmopathy. What the research found in general, with its limitations: A model built on a 13 V-J signature distinguished ophthalmopathy from stable hyperthyroidism, reaching 85% to 90% sensitivity and around 81% specificity in cross-validation and 80%/75% in testing. Sample size was not statistically predetermined, and blinding of investigators to group allocation was not performed. During validation, the model predicted progression to ophthalmopathy a median of around 7 months ahead of onset, with almost 71% sensitivity and roughly 75% specificity. Most expanded thyroid clonotypes (frequency above 0.001) were also detected in blood, suggesting blood repertoires may reflect thyroid immune responses.

TCR beta CDR3 regions were amplified from RNA transcripts. The TCR CDR3 was subjected to a first round of RT-PCR using the HTBI primer set and the Qiagen OneStep RT-PCR kit. The libraries were constructed in a second round of multiplex PCR and then size-selected and purified. Sequencing of the libraries was done on an Illumina HiSeq2000 using paired-end 100 bp reads. Turning to the authors' computational methods: SOAPnuke was used to process the raw data, with reads discarded if the reads contained adapters or uncalled bases, had a mean Phred below 15, or lacked an exact constant-primer or identifier match. High-quality paired reads were merged using COPE v1.2.5, and each unique nucleotide sequence was defined as a clonotype. MiTCR v1.1 was used to align the clonotypes against IMGT TRBV, TRBD and TRBJ reference segments. The analysis included only V-J combinations with a frequency above 0.0001, which together covered 99% to 99.2% of the repertoires. The TCS score was defined as F50 (clonal expansion) divided by E x V (chaos), with BLOSUM62-based TCRdist calculated between CDR3 peptides within each V-J. Welch's t-statistics and random forest reduced 500 to 650 V-J features to roughly 13, which were used in a naive Bayes classifier (R e1071). TCRdb trimmed the raw reads at Q25, called clones with MiXCR and kept productive beta chains. Records with the same CDR3 protein are collapsed into one entry carrying the most frequent genes and DNA. These V and J calls originate from TCRdb's pipeline instead of the authors' own analysis. The sample records hundreds of thousands of distinct CDR3 sequences, approximately 44% of which are singletons. The ten top clones hold roughly 8.2% of the sample.

Graves' hyperthyroidism was defined as stable when no progression to ophthalmopathy occurred over 18 months of follow-up. Hyperthyroidism patients were newly diagnosed, with disease duration under 2 months, and aged 18 to 65 years. Exclusion was applied to patients with uncontrolled infections, other autoimmune diseases, pregnancy or lactation. Clinical symptoms, serum thyroxine and TRAb, thyroid ultrasound, and orbital computed tomography formed the basis for the diagnoses. Total RNA was extracted using Trizol reagent, and RNA quality was assessed on an Agilent 2100 Bioanalyzer. The sequencing input was peripheral blood or thyroid tissue (not recorded which). This sequence uses TRBV7-9 and TRBJ1-3, with an unclear D gene assignment. This receptor was obtained from a woman aged 18-29 years with Graves' hyperthyroidism. Donor details come from another sample of the same person, matched by shared clones. The CDR3 in this case is CASRQQSSGNTIYF. The DNA sequence reads TGTGCCAGCAGACAACAGAGCTCTGGAAACACCATATATTTT.